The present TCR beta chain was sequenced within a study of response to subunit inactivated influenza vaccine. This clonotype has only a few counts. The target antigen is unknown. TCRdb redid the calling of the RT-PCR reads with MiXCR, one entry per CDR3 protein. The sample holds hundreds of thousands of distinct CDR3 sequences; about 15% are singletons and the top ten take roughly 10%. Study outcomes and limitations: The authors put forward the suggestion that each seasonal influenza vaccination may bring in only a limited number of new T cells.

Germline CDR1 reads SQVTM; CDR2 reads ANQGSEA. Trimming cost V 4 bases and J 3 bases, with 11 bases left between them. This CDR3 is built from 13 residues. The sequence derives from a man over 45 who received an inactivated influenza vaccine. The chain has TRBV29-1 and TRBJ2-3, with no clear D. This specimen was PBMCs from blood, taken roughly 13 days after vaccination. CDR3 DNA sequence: TGCAGCGTTGGAGGACCTCCGACAGATACGCAGTATTTT. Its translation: CSVGGPPTDTQYF.